This is a list of T cell receptor beta chains from one sample in a study of T cell responses to AZD1222 COVID-19 vaccine. Using immunoSEQ multiplex PCR, the repertoire was profiled, and TCRdb retains in-frame clones only, with some absent. The table has around 44,000 clones, about 86% seen once; the top ten hold around 6.5%. The sample in question was peripheral blood, obtained 28 days after the second AZD1222 dose. These receptors were collected from an adult who received the AZD1222 COVID-19 vaccine. Both conserved end residues are part of each CDR3. D genes are given only for firm matches. Clone size appears in some rows only: once, few, many, or a class for an expanded clone.

d_gene | j_gene | abundance | v_gene | CDR3aa | CDR3nt
TRBD2 | TRBJ2-1 | . | TRBV2 | CARSASGRANNEQFF | TGTGCCAGATCAGCTAGCGGGAGGGCTAACAATGAGCAGTTCTTC
TRBD2 | TRBJ2-7 | . | TRBV9 | CASSVGATSGSYEQYF | TGTGCCAGCAGCGTAGGCGCGACTAGCGGGAGTTACGAGCAGTACTTC
TRBD2 | TRBJ2-1 | few | TRBV6-5 | CASSYLSGSGPNEQFF | TGTGCCAGCAGTTACCTTAGCGGGAGTGGGCCTAATGAGCAGTTCTTC
TRBD2 | TRBJ2-2 | . | TRBV19 | CASTPAGGSTGELFF | TGTGCCAGTACTCCAGCGGGGGGAAGCACCGGGGAGCTGTTTTTT
. | TRBJ2-5 | . | TRBV7-2 | CASSLRDLYQETQYF | TGTGCCAGCAGCTTGCGGGACTTGTACCAAGAGACCCAGTACTTC
TRBD1 | TRBJ1-1 | few | TRBV29-1 | CSVASTGGNTEAFF | TGCAGCGTTGCAAGTACAGGGGGCAACACTGAAGCTTTCTTT
TRBD1 | TRBJ1-4 | . | TRBV9 | CASSGGQGAAEKLFF | TGTGCCAGCAGCGGGGGACAGGGGGCTGCTGAAAAACTGTTTTTT
TRBD2 | TRBJ2-1 | . | TRBV19 | CASSIGFLAGGPGYNEQFF | TGTGCCAGTAGTATAGGGTTCCTAGCGGGAGGGCCGGGTTACAATGAGCAGTTCTTC
TRBD2 | TRBJ2-4 | once | TRBV19 | CASKGLAGDMNIQYF | TGTGCCAGTAAGGGACTAGCGGGAGATATGAACATTCAGTACTTC
TRBD2 | TRBJ2-1 | . | TRBV18 | CASSPPVAGVPNEQFF | TGTGCCAGCTCACCACCGGTAGCGGGAGTTCCCAATGAGCAGTTCTTC
. | TRBJ1-3 | . | TRBV9 | CASTKDGSSGNTIYF | TGTGCCAGCACCAAGGACGGGAGCTCTGGAAACACCATATATTTT
. | TRBJ1-2 | . | TRBV6-5 | CASSYRAAYGYTF | TGTGCCAGCAGTTACCGGGCAGCCTATGGCTACACCTTC
. | TRBJ2-7 | few | TRBV13 | CASSLRSYEQYF | TGTGCCAGCAGCCTCCGCTCCTACGAGCAGTACTTC
TRBD1 | TRBJ1-1 | once | TRBV6-5 | CASSAGGDTEAFF | TGTGCCAGCAGCGCAGGGGGGGACACTGAAGCTTTCTTT
. | TRBJ2-3 | once | TRBV7-3 | CASSLLPAGRTDTQYF | TGTGCCAGCAGCTTACTGCCAGCGGGCCGCACAGATACGCAGTATTTT
. | TRBJ2-7 | once | TRBV24-1 | CATSDFSYEQYF | TGTGCCACCAGTGATTTTAGCTACGAGCAGTACTTC
. | TRBJ2-1 | . | TRBV5-1 | CASSLSSGTYNEQFF | TGCGCCAGCAGCTTGAGTTCGGGGACCTACAATGAGCAGTTCTTC
. | TRBJ2-5 | . | TRBV7-9 | CASSAPGQRKETQYF | TGTGCCAGCAGCGCACCGGGACAACGTAAAGAGACCCAGTACTTC
. | TRBJ2-1 | . | TRBV19 | CASSIDPGTLNEQFF | TGTGCCAGTAGTATAGATCCCGGGACTCTGAATGAGCAGTTCTTC
. | TRBJ2-1 | . | TRBV28 | CASSFLRQGGHRGGQFF | TGTGCCAGCAGTTTTCTTCGACAGGGAGGTCATCGCGGGGGGCAGTTCTTC
TRBD1 | TRBJ1-1 | . | TRBV28 | CASAGQGIAEAFF | TGTGCCAGTGCGGGACAGGGTATTGCTGAAGCTTTCTTT
TRBD2 | TRBJ2-2 | . | TRBV6-2/TRBV6-3 | CASSSLASGSTGELFF | TGTGCCAGCAGTTCGCTTGCTAGCGGGAGCACCGGGGAGCTGTTTTTT
. | TRBJ1-1 | . | TRBV5-4 | CASSLGGKRAPQDTEAFF | TGTGCCAGCAGCTTGGGGGGGAAAAGGGCCCCTCAAGACACTGAAGCTTTCTTT
. | TRBJ1-3 | . | TRBV9 | CASSAGHNGNTIYF | TGTGCCAGCAGCGCAGGACATAATGGAAACACCATATATTTT
. | TRBJ1-1 | . | TRBV28 | CASSFRPGVNTEAFF | TGTGCCAGCAGTTTCCGGCCAGGGGTGAACACTGAAGCTTTCTTT
TRBD1 | TRBJ1-4 | few | TRBV6-5 | CASRITTGDNEKLFF | TGTGCCAGCAGAATTACGACAGGGGACAATGAAAAACTGTTTTTT
. | TRBJ1-3 | once | TRBV9 | CASSVDFGPIYF | TGTGCCAGCAGCGTAGATTTCGGCCCCATATATTTT
. | TRBJ2-2 | . | TRBV12-5 | CASGLVNRLHTGELFF | TGTGCTAGTGGTTTGGTAAATCGTCTCCACACCGGGGAGCTGTTTTTT
. | TRBJ2-3 | once | TRBV7-3 | CASSRGTVNSDTQYF | TGTGCCAGCAGTCGGGGGACAGTCAATTCAGATACGCAGTATTTT
. | TRBJ1-1 | . | TRBV29-1 | CSVEGGNTEAFF | TGCAGCGTTGAAGGGGGCAACACTGAAGCTTTCTTT
TRBD2 | TRBJ2-1 | . | TRBV4-1 | CASSQGGTSGRNEQFF | TGCGCCAGCAGCCAAGGGGGGACTAGCGGGAGGAATGAGCAGTTCTTC
. | TRBJ1-4 | . | TRBV6-5 | CASRADKEKLFF | TGTGCCAGCAGGGCGGATAAAGAAAAACTGTTTTTT
. | TRBJ1-5 | . | TRBV7-2 | CASSLQGYSNQPQHF | TGTGCCAGCAGCTTACAGGGCTATAGCAATCAGCCCCAGCATTTT
. | TRBJ2-7 | . | TRBV6-5 | CASSYSWDSSSYEQYF | TGTGCCAGCAGTTACTCCTGGGATTCGAGTAGCTACGAGCAGTACTTC
TRBD1 | TRBJ2-6 | . | TRBV28 | CASSLWGDRGSGANVLTF | TGTGCCAGCAGTTTATGGGGCGACAGGGGATCTGGGGCCAACGTCCTGACTTTC
TRBD1 | TRBJ2-7 | . | TRBV13 | CASSDYRDRALGQYF | TGTGCCAGCAGCGACTACCGGGACAGGGCATTAGGGCAGTACTTC
. | TRBJ1-1 | . | TRBV28 | CAYRVSKGKGEAFF | TGTGCTTACCGGGTCTCTAAGGGGAAGGGGGAAGCTTTCTTT
. | TRBJ1-3 | . | TRBV5-6 | CASRLNGAFSGNTIYF | TGTGCCAGCAGGCTAAACGGGGCATTCTCTGGAAACACCATATATTTT
. | TRBJ2-1 | . | TRBV6-1 | CASRPSFPEQFF | TGTGCCAGCAGACCTAGTTTCCCTGAGCAGTTCTTC
. | TRBJ1-5 | . | TRBV10-1 | CASSESGKPQHF | TGCGCCAGCAGTGAGTCGGGGAAGCCCCAGCATTTT
TRBD2 | TRBJ2-3 | . | TRBV3-1/TRBV3-2 | CASSQDGIAGDEDTQYF | TGTGCCAGCAGCCAAGATGGAATAGCGGGAGATGAAGATACGCAGTATTTT
. | TRBJ2-2 | . | TRBV5-1 | CASSLLGGYTGELFF | TGCGCCAGCAGCTTGCTGGGCGGCTACACCGGGGAGCTGTTTTTT
TRBD1 | TRBJ1-2 | . | TRBV3-1/TRBV3-2 | CASSQDGTGYGYTF | TGTGCCAGCAGCCAAGACGGGACAGGGTATGGCTACACCTTC
. | TRBJ2-5 | . | TRBV5-1 | CASSLVGGSQETQYF | TGCGCCAGCAGCTTGGTTGGCGGCAGTCAAGAGACCCAGTACTTC
. | TRBJ2-1 | . | TRBV6-5 | CASSPQPGKGGEQFF | TGTGCCAGCAGCCCCCAACCTGGTAAGGGGGGTGAGCAGTTCTTC
TRBD2 | TRBJ2-1 | . | TRBV19 | CASMRTSGSLRNEQFF | TGTGCCAGTATGAGGACTAGCGGGAGTTTGAGGAATGAGCAGTTCTTC
TRBD2 | TRBJ2-3 | . | TRBV19 | CASSTPLSLAGRDTQYF | TGTGCCAGTAGTACCCCCTTGTCACTAGCGGGACGGGATACGCAGTATTTT
. | TRBJ2-3 | . | TRBV19 | CASTALPAGTDTQYF | TGTGCCAGTACTGCGTTGCCCGCAGGCACAGATACGCAGTATTTT
TRBD2 | TRBJ2-1 | once | TRBV7-2 | CASILSSGSHNEQFF | TGTGCCAGCATCTTAAGTAGCGGGAGTCACAATGAGCAGTTCTTC
TRBD2 | TRBJ2-1 | . | TRBV3-1/TRBV3-2 | CASSQQGLANNEQFF | TGTGCCAGCAGCCAACAGGGACTAGCGAACAATGAGCAGTTCTTC
. | TRBJ2-5 | . | TRBV12-5 | CASGPDWQETQYF | TGTGCTAGTGGCCCCGACTGGCAAGAGACCCAGTACTTC
TRBD2 | TRBJ2-3 | . | TRBV7-9 | CASSSSRLAGAPDTQYF | TGTGCCAGCAGCTCTTCCCGACTAGCGGGAGCCCCAGATACGCAGTATTTT
. | TRBJ2-7 | . | TRBV11-3 | CASSPGGYEQYF | TGTGCCAGCAGCCCCGGGGGATACGAGCAGTACTTC
. | TRBJ2-7 | . | TRBV6-5 | CASIPSLRSYEQYF | TGTGCCAGCATCCCGTCTCTCCGCTCCTACGAGCAGTACTTC